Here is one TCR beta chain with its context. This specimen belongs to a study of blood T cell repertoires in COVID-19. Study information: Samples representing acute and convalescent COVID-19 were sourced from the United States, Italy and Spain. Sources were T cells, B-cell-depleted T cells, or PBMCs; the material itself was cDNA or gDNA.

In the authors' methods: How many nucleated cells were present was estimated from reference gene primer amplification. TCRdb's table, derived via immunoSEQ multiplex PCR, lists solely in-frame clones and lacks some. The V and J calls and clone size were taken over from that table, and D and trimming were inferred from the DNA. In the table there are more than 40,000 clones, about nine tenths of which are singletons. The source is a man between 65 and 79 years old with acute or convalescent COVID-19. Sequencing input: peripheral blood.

The CDR3 bases are TGTGCCAGCCAGACAGTTAATTCACTAGCCAAAAACATTCAGTACTTC. It encodes CASQTVNSLAKNIQYF. The chain employs TRBV2 and TRBJ2-4; TRBD1 might be the D (5 bases). The ends were cut back, 8 bases at V and 0 bases at J, with 17 bases in the middle. CDR1 is SNHLY, CDR2 FYNNEI, per germline. The CDR3 runs 16 residues.